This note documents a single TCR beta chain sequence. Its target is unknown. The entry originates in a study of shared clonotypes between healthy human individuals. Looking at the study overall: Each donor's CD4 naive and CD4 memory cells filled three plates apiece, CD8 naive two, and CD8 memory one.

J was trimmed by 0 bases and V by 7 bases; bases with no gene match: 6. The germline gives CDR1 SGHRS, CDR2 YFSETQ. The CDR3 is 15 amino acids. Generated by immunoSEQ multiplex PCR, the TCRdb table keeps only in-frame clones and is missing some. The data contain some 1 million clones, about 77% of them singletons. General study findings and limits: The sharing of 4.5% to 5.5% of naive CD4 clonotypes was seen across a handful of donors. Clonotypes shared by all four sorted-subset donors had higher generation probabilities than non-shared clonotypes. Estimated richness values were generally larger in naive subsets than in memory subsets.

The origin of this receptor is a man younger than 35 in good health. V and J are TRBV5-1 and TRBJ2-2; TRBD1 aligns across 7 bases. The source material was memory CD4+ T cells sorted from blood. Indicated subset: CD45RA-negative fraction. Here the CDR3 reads CASALGTANTGELFF. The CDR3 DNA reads TGCGCCAGCGCCCTGGGGACAGCGAACACCGGGGAGCTGTTTTTT. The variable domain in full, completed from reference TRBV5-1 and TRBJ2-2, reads KAGVTQTPRYLIKTRGQQVTLSCSPISGHRSVSWYQQTPGQGLQFLFEYFSETQRNKGNFPGRFSGRQFSNSRSEMNVSTLELGDSALYLCASALGTANTGELFFGEGSRLTVL.